The 5 T cell receptor beta chains in this list originate from one sample, sequenced in a study of graft-versus-host responses after intestinal transplantation. Some clones are missing from TCRdb's copy, which holds only in-frame ones; the method was immunoSEQ multiplex PCR. The sample carries approximately 20,000 clones, approximately 92% recorded once. The sample in question was PBMCs, obtained roughly 65 days after intestinal transplantation. Receptor source: a human patient who received an intestinal transplant, so some T cells may come from the graft donor.

Comment on this clone: At one of its ends the junction is not consistent with the germline gene, which may arise from a read error. The chain recombines TRBV14 with TRBJ1-2; TRBD1 might be the D (5 bases). Per the germline V gene, CDR1 is SGHDN and CDR2 is FVKESK. The CDR3 spans 15 residues. This CDR3 reads CASSQGWTRGTRFHF. The CDR3 coding sequence is TGTGCCAGCAGTCAAGGCTGGACACGGGGTACGAGGTTTCACTTC.

The chain joins TRBV6-5 to TRBJ2-3, with 10 bases aligning to TRBD2. Germline-derived CDR1 and CDR2 are MNHEY and SVGAGI. The ends lost 5 bases at V and 2 bases at J; junction bases unmatched: 1. This CDR3 comprises 14 residues. The CDR3 loop is CASSSGGATDTQYF. The CDR3 region has the DNA TGTGCCAGCAGTAGCGGGGGGGCCACAGATACGCAGTATTTT.

The chain couples TRBV18 to TRBJ2-5; 7 bases are shared with TRBD1. With V trimmed by 3 bases and J by 2 bases, 12 bases remained unmatched. Per germline, CDR1 KGHSH and CDR2 LQKENI. The CDR3 length is 17 residues. CDR3 nucleotide sequence: TGTGCCAGCTCACCTCAAGACAGGGCTTCAAGGCAAGAGACCCAGTACTTC. This translates into CASSPQDRASRQETQYF.

This chain connects TRBV7-9 to TRBJ1-1, with D possibly TRBD1 on 5 matching bases. Germline V lookup: CDR1 SEHNR, CDR2 FQNEAQ (reference sequence). The CDR3 runs 12 residues. V was clipped by 5 bases and J by 8 bases, with 12 bases between them. CDR3 DNA: TGTGCCAGCAGCCTAGGGACGGACGAAGCTTTCTTT. Its protein product is CASSLGTDEAFF.

This chain links TRBV7-6 with TRBJ2-5, with no clear D. This CDR3 spans 15 amino acids. Germline CDR1 is SGHVS and CDR2 is FNYEAQ. The V and J ends lost 0 bases and 4 bases respectively, with 12 bases between them. The CDR3 loop is CASSLAPLFTETQYF. The CDR3 region has the DNA TGTGCCAGCAGCTTAGCTCCCCTCTTCACAGAGACCCAGTACTTC.